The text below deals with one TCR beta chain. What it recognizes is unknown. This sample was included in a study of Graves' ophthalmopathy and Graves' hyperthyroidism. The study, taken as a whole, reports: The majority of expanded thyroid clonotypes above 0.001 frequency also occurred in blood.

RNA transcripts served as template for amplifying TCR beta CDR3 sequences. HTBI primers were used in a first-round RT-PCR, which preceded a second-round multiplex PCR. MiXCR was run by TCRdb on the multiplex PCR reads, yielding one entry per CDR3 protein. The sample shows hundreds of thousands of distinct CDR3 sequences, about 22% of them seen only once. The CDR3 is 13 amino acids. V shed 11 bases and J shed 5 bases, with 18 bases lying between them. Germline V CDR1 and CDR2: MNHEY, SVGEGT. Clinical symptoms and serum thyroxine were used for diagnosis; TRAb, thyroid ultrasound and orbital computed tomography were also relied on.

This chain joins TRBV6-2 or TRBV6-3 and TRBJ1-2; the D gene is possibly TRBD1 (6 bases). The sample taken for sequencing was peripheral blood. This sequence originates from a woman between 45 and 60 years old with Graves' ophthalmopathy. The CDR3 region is CACTQGALYGYTF. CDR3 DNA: TGTGCCTGCACACAGGGCGCATTATATGGCTACACCTTC.